A single sample is the source of the 20 T cell receptor beta chains below, sequenced in a study of CD8 T cells in Susac syndrome. Roughly 0.45 to 1 ug RNA was reverse transcribed with random hexamers. Using its own MiXCR run on the immunoSEQ multiplex PCR reads, TCRdb lists one record per CDR3 protein. This table holds roughly 89,000 distinct CDR3 sequences, 95% to 97% found once. Input material: CD8+ T cells from PBMCs. These receptors were collected from a human donor with Susac syndrome.

The V and J genes are TRBV29-1 and TRBJ2-7; perhaps TRBD1 as D (6 bases). The CDR3 covers 13 residues. V lost 5 bases and J lost 0, with 11 bases in between. Germline-derived CDR1 and CDR2 are SQVTM and ANQGSEA. For the CDR3, the DNA is TGCAGCGTTCAGGACAGCGACTCCTACGAGCAGTACTTC. Translating it yields CSVQDSDSYEQYF.

The J gene is TRBJ1-2, the V gene TRBV4-1; the D is unclear. The germline V and J ends were trimmed by 1 base and 4 bases, with 13 bases remaining between them. The CDR3 is 15 residues long. Germline V gene lookup returns CDR1 MGHRA and CDR2 YSYEKL. CDR3 nucleotide sequence: TGCGCCAGCAGCCAAGGACCTCTCTTAGCCTATGGCTACACCTTC. As protein: CASSQGPLLAYGYTF.

This clonotype is a singleton in its sample. This rearrangement joins TRBV20-1 to TRBJ1-2, with unresolved D. Germline V gene data show CDR1 as DFQATT and CDR2 as SNEGSKA (reference sequence). V was clipped by 1 base and J by 4 bases, with 13 bases between them. The CDR3 is made up of 14 amino acids. CDR3 protein: CSARVAGSAYGYTF. In nucleotides, the CDR3 is TGCAGTGCTAGAGTCGCGGGGTCCGCCTATGGCTACACCTTC.

This sequence joins TRBV5-6 and TRBJ2-2; unclear D gene. Germline CDR1 is SGHDT and CDR2 is YYEEEE. V dropped 2 bases and J dropped 5 bases, with 7 bases sitting between them. This CDR3 has 13 amino acids. In DNA, the CDR3 is TGTGCCAGCAGCTTCACAGCAACCGGGGAGCTGTTTTTT. Its translation: CASSFTATGELFF.

The V gene is TRBV28, the J gene TRBJ2-7; 11 bases align to TRBD2. With V trimmed by 3 bases and J by 2 bases, 9 bases remained unmatched. The CDR3 has 17 amino acids. Germline lookup yields CDR1 MDHEN and CDR2 SYDVKM. The CDR3 DNA follows: TGTGCCAGCAGTTTTGTATTAGCGGGGGGGCCGACCTACGAGCAGTACTTC. It translates to CASSFVLAGGPTYEQYF.

Points on this clonotype: The CDR3 carries no conserved terminal phenylalanine or tryptophan, so it likely arises from a read error. Because the CDR3's place on the DNA is in doubt, the DNA is left out and the CDR3 is given as listed by TCRdb. The chain employs TRBV29-1 and TRBJ1-1. Germline lookup yields CDR1 SQVTM and CDR2 ANQGSEA. The CDR3 is 12 amino acids long, termini counted. This CDR3 is CSGEIRDKRSFL.

The chain uses TRBV30 and TRBJ1-1; D may be TRBD1 (6 bases). Trimming cost V 3 bases and J 12 bases, with 23 bases left between them. Germline CDR1 and CDR2: GTSNPN and SVGIG (reference sequence). CDR3 length: 14 residues. CDR3 coding DNA: TGTGCCTGGAGGGGGCTCCCGGACAGAGTGGAGTCTTTCTTT. This gives the protein CAWRGLPDRVESFF.

V usage is TRBV4-2 and J usage is TRBJ2-3; TRBD1 might be the D (5 bases). This CDR3 is 15 amino acids long. V was clipped by 1 base and J by 0 bases, with 8 bases between them. The germline gives CDR1 LGHNA, CDR2 YNFKEQ. CDR3: CASSQVGASTDTQYF. The DNA for the CDR3 is TGTGCCAGCAGCCAAGTTGGGGCCAGCACAGATACGCAGTATTTT.

The V and J genes are TRBV29-1 and TRBJ1-2; no reliable D call. V was pared by 5 bases and J by 2 bases, with 9 bases between. This CDR3 contains 12 residues. In germline, CDR1 is SQVTM, CDR2 ANQGSEA. CDR3 region: CSVLEANYGYTF. The DNA for the CDR3 is TGCAGCGTTCTGGAGGCAAACTATGGCTACACCTTC.

The chain carries TRBV20-1 and TRBJ2-3, with 8 positions matching TRBD1. The ends lost 1 base at V and 6 bases at J; junction bases unmatched: 9. There are 15 residues in the CDR3. CDR1 and CDR2 from the germline V gene are DFQATT and SNEGSKA (reference sequence). The CDR3 spells CSARARGLTLDTQYF. The DNA of the CDR3 is TGCAGTGCTAGAGCCAGGGGGCTAACCTTGGATACGCAGTATTTT.

V usage is TRBV2 and J usage is TRBJ1-2; D is undetermined. This CDR3 is 12 amino acids long. The V end was cut by 2 bases, the J end by 4 bases, with 5 bases between. Germline V gives CDR1 SNHLY, CDR2 FYNNEI. The CDR3 loop is CASSEQRYGYTF. CDR3 bases: TGTGCCAGCAGTGAACAGCGCTATGGCTACACCTTC.

The rearrangement joins TRBV9 to TRBJ2-7, with TRBD1 as a possible D gene (6 bases). The CDR3 length is 14 residues. V was clipped by 2 bases and J by 0 bases, with 9 bases between them. The germline V gene has CDR1 SGDLS and CDR2 YYNGEE. The CDR3 bases are TGTGCCAGCAGCGTTGGACAGATCTCCTACGAGCAGTACTTC. Amino acids: CASSVGQISYEQYF.

The J gene is TRBJ2-1, the V gene TRBV12-3 or TRBV12-4; D unclear. Between the trimmed V and J ends, which lost 1 base and 8 bases, there was a span of 6 bases. This CDR3 has 12 amino acids. As DNA, the CDR3 is TGTGCCAGCAGTTTAGGCGTCGATGAGCAGTTCTTC. Amino acid sequence: CASSLGVDEQFF.

The chain joins TRBV7-2 to TRBJ2-3; TRBD2 matches 8 bases. Trimming took 0 bases from V and 3 from J; bases not matched to a gene: 8. Germline V gives CDR1 SGHTA, CDR2 FQGNSA. The CDR3 runs to 17 residues. This CDR3 is CASSLAGLGRGTDTQYF. CDR3 bases: TGTGCCAGCAGCTTAGCGGGACTAGGGCGTGGGACAGATACGCAGTATTTT.

The chain is built from TRBV27 and TRBJ1-5, with a tentative D call TRBD1 (5 bases). The CDR3 is 14 amino acids. CDR1 MNHEY and CDR2 SMNVEV come from the germline V gene (reference sequence). The V and J ends lost 6 bases and 2 bases respectively, with 11 bases between them. In DNA form, the CDR3 reads TGTGCCAGCAGCCCAGGGTTCGGCAATCAGCCCCAGCATTTT. Protein product: CASSPGFGNQPQHF.

The chain uses TRBV30 and TRBJ1-3, with D possibly matching TRBD1 (6 bases). Germline V lookup: CDR1 GTSNPN, CDR2 SVGIG (reference sequence). V lost 5 bases, J lost 0 bases, and 14 bases lay in between. There are 15 residues in the CDR3. The CDR3 DNA follows: TGTGCCTGGGCTACGACAGGAAGCTCTGGAAACACCATATATTTT. Its translation is CAWATTGSSGNTIYF.

J is TRBJ1-2 and V is TRBV6-5; maybe TRBD1 (6 bases). The CDR3 is made up of 13 amino acids. The V and J ends lost 6 bases and 6 bases respectively, with 14 bases between them. Germline V gene lookup returns CDR1 MNHEY and CDR2 SVGAGI. This CDR3 reads CASRIQGSNGYTF. The CDR3 region has the DNA TGTGCCAGCAGGATACAGGGAAGCAATGGCTACACCTTC.

The CDR3 loop is CASSLRQADYTDTQYF. DNA of the CDR3: TGTGCCAGCAGCCTCCGACAGGCGGATTACACAGATACGCAGTATTTT. The chain has TRBV28 and TRBJ2-3, with a tentative D call TRBD1 (6 bases). CDR1 and CDR2 (germline): MDHEN, SYDVKM. The ends were cut back, 6 bases at V and 2 bases at J, with 18 bases in the middle. The CDR3 runs 16 residues.

In its sample, this clonotype was seen once. V and J are TRBV9 and TRBJ2-6, with D possibly matching TRBD2 (5 bases). CDR1 is SGDLS, CDR2 YYNGEE, per germline. The CDR3 is made up of 16 amino acids. Trimming stripped 4 bases from V and 1 base from J, with 12 bases between. For the CDR3, the DNA is TGTGCCAGCAGCCCACTGCGGGCGTCTGGGGCCAACGTCCTGACTTTC. Amino acids: CASSPLRASGANVLTF.

V and J are TRBV7-6 and TRBJ2-3; 9 bases are a match to TRBD2. Germline V gene data show CDR1 as SGHVS and CDR2 as FNYEAQ. V shed 5 bases, J shed 1 base, and the junction held 1 base outside the gene matches. This CDR3 is built from 14 residues. The CDR3 DNA sequence: TGTGCCAGCAGCCGGACTAGCGGCACAGATACGCAGTATTTT. Its translation is CASSRTSGTDTQYF.